Following are 30 T cell receptor beta chains from one sample sequenced in a study of T cells expressing NK-cell markers. One entry per CDR3 protein, without DNA, is what TCRdb gives after re-calling the 5' RACE reads. This sample contains roughly 420,000 distinct CDR3 sequences. Sequencing was carried out using blood T cells: a sorted CD56 or NKG2C T cell subset, CD4+ or CD8+ T cells, or bulk PBMC T cells (not recorded which). The receptors come from a woman aged 18 to 75 in good health.

This chain links TRBV12-3 or TRBV12-4 with TRBJ1-2; the TRBD1 assignment by TCRdb is unverifiable without DNA. There are 15 residues in the CDR3. The CDR3 is CASSLTRTGAGGYTF.

The chain has TRBV6-2 or TRBV6-3 and TRBJ1-5; TCRdb indicates TRBD1, and absent DNA this call remains unverified. CDR3 length: 17 residues. Germline assignment: CDR1 MNHEY and CDR2 SVGEGT. The CDR3 region is CASSYYPWAASNQPQHF.

The chain carries TRBV5-4 and TRBJ2-3; as DNA is missing, the TRBD1 call by TCRdb cannot be tested. Germline CDR1 is SGHNT and CDR2 is YYREEE (reference sequence). This CDR3 is built from 17 residues. The CDR3 here is CASSVQPGQGSTDTQYF.

V is TRBV20-1 and J is TRBJ2-4. CDR3 length equals 15 residues. The germline V gene encodes CDR1 DFQATT and CDR2 SNEGSKA (reference sequence). The CDR3 region is CSARDRTLAKNIQYF.

The genes are TRBV14 and TRBJ2-7; TCRdb's D gene call, TRBD2, goes unchecked for lack of DNA. Per the germline V gene, CDR1 is SGHDN and CDR2 is FVKESK. The CDR3 runs 14 residues. The CDR3 here is CASSPGLASYEQYF.

The chain couples TRBV12-3 or TRBV12-4 to TRBJ2-4; TCRdb returns TRBD2, unconfirmable since there is no DNA. The CDR3 consists of 15 residues. Here the CDR3 reads CASSRLAGGRNIQYF.

CDR3 loop: CASSRSSANEQYF. This chain links TRBV3-1 with TRBJ2-7. CDR1 LGHDT and CDR2 YNNKEL come from the germline V gene (reference sequence). The CDR3 extends over 13 amino acids.

The chain employs TRBV28 and TRBJ1-1; TCRdb picks TRBD1, but there is no DNA to check that call. The CDR3 runs to 14 residues. Germline V lookup: CDR1 MDHEN, CDR2 SYDVKM. CDR3 amino acids: CASSLKAGGWKAFF.

The V and J genes are TRBV20-1 and TRBJ1-1; the TCRdb call, TRBD1, lacks DNA for checking. The CDR3 is made up of 13 amino acids. Germline-derived CDR1 and CDR2 are DFQATT and SNEGSKA (reference sequence). CDR3 amino acids: CSARDRGETEAFF.

The gene calls are TRBV5-6 and TRBJ2-1; TCRdb's D call of TRBD2 is untestable without DNA. Germline values: CDR1 SGHDT, CDR2 YYEEEE. This CDR3 has 15 amino acids. The CDR3: CASSLVWGEYNEQFF.

The rearrangement uses TRBV29-1 and TRBJ2-5; the D call of TRBD2 rests on TCRdb alone, since no DNA is present to check it. This CDR3 is 13 amino acids long. The germline V gene has CDR1 SQVTM and CDR2 ANQGSEA. CDR3 amino acids: CSVSSAGQETQYF.

This rearrangement joins TRBV12-3 or TRBV12-4 to TRBJ1-5. The CDR3 loop spans 13 amino acids. CDR3 residues: CASSLDTNQPQHF.

The J gene is TRBJ2-7, the V gene TRBV20-1; TCRdb gives TRBD1 as the D gene, but with no DNA this cannot be confirmed. CDR3 size: 15 residues. CDR1 and CDR2 from the germline V gene are DFQATT and SNEGSKA (reference sequence). CDR3 in amino acids: CSAREWKQGSNEQYF.

The genes are TRBV7-3 and TRBJ2-3; the TRBD1 assignment by TCRdb is unverifiable without DNA. The length of the CDR3 is 13 residues. Germline V gene sequence: CDR1 SGHTA, CDR2 FQGTGA. The CDR3 sequence is CASSPGYGDTQYF.

The genes are TRBV9 and TRBJ2-7; TCRdb returns TRBD2, unconfirmable since there is no DNA. There are 15 residues in the CDR3. Germline assignment: CDR1 SGDLS and CDR2 YYNGEE. The CDR3 loop reads CASSEGTSVTYEQYF.

This sequence joins TRBV6-5 and TRBJ2-1; TCRdb's D gene call, TRBD2, goes unchecked for lack of DNA. CDR1 MNHEY and CDR2 SVGAGI come from the germline V gene. The CDR3 is 17 residues long. CDR3 in amino acids: CASSYSPSGGVGGEQFF.

The chain combines TRBV10-2 with TRBJ1-4. Germline CDR1 is WSHSY and CDR2 is SAAADI. The CDR3 extends over 14 amino acids. CDR3 sequence: CASSARGPNEKLFF.

The chain couples TRBV12-3 or TRBV12-4 to TRBJ2-1; as DNA is missing, the TRBD2 call by TCRdb cannot be tested. The CDR3 consists of 15 residues. The CDR3 is CASTPDGSSYNEQFF.

V gene TRBV14 combines with J gene TRBJ2-1; with no DNA, the TCRdb D assignment of TRBD2 cannot be verified. Germline V gene sequence: CDR1 SGHDN, CDR2 FVKESK. The CDR3 is 17 amino acids. The CDR3 here is CASSQEFVGSGSDEQFF.

This sequence joins TRBV5-6 and TRBJ1-1. Looked up from germline, CDR1 is SGHDT and CDR2 is YYEEEE. The CDR3 consists of 14 residues. CDR3 amino acids: CASSWPNSEAEAFF.

The chain links TRBV7-8 to TRBJ2-7; the D call from TCRdb, TRBD2, cannot be confirmed without DNA. Germline lookup yields CDR1 SGHVS and CDR2 FQNEAQ. The CDR3 is 14 residues long. CDR3 sequence: CASSFVAVRGEQYF.

The chain uses TRBV20-1 and TRBJ2-7; TCRdb picks TRBD2, but there is no DNA to check that call. The V gene's germline CDR1 is DFQATT and CDR2 SNEGSKA (reference sequence). The CDR3 length is 15 residues. This CDR3 is CSAPSRLAGTYEQYF.

The rearrangement uses TRBV29-1 and TRBJ2-3; TCRdb picks TRBD1, but there is no DNA to check that call. The germline CDR1 and CDR2 sequences are SQVTM and ANQGSEA. The CDR3 is made up of 13 amino acids. The CDR3 protein is CSVEDGPPGAQYF.

The chain uses TRBV5-1 and TRBJ2-7; TCRdb gives TRBD1 as the D gene, but with no DNA this cannot be confirmed. This CDR3 comprises 14 residues. Germline CDR1 and CDR2: SGHRS and YFSETQ. The CDR3 loop reads CASSPGQGNYEQYF.

The V and J genes are TRBV12-3 or TRBV12-4 and TRBJ2-3. The CDR3 consists of 15 residues. This CDR3 is CASSFDVSDTDTQYF.

The rearrangement links TRBV4-2 to TRBJ1-3. The CDR3 has 13 residues. CDR1 LGHNA and CDR2 YNFKEQ come from the germline V gene. Here the CDR3 reads CASKGYSGNTIYF.

V and J are TRBV12-3 or TRBV12-4 and TRBJ2-3; TCRdb's assignment of TRBD1 cannot be checked, as there is no DNA. CDR3 length: 15 residues. The CDR3 protein is CASSPMGQHTDTQYF.

V is TRBV6-2 or TRBV6-3 and J is TRBJ2-4. The length of the CDR3 is 11 residues. Germline V gene sequence: CDR1 MNHEY, CDR2 SVGEGT. The chain's CDR3 is CASSSLNIQYF.

This chain links TRBV2 with TRBJ2-1; the D call of TRBD1 rests on TCRdb alone, since no DNA is present to check it. CDR3 size: 15 residues. Looked up from germline, CDR1 is SNHLY and CDR2 is FYNNEI. The CDR3 region is CASSEGGSSYNEQFF.

V usage is TRBV12-3 or TRBV12-4 and J usage is TRBJ2-5; the TRBD2 assignment by TCRdb is unverifiable without DNA. The CDR3 spans 15 residues. The CDR3 spells CASSLTVPDKETQYF.